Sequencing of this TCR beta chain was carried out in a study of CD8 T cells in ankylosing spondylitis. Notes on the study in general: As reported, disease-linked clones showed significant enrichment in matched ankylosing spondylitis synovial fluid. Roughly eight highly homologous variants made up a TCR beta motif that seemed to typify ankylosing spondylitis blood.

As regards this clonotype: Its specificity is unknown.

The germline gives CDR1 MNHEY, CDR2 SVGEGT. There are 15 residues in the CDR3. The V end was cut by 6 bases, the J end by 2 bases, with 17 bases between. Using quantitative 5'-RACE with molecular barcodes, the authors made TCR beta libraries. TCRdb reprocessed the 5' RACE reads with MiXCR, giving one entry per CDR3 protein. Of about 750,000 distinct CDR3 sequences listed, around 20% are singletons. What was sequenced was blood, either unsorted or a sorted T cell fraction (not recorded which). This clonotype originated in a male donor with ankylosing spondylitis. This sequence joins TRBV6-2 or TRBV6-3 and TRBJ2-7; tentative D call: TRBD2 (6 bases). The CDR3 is CASSRDSRGTYEQYF. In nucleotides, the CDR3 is TGTGCCAGCAGCCGGGACTCTAGGGGCACCTACGAGCAGTACTTC.